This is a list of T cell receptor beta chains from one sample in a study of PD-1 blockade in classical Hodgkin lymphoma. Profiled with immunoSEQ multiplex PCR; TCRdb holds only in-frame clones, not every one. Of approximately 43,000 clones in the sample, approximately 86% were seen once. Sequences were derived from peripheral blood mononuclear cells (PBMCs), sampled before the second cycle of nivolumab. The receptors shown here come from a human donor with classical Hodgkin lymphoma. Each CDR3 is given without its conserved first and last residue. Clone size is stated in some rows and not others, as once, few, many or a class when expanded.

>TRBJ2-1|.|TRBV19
GTQNYNEQF
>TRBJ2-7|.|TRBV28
ASSPDTGYEQY
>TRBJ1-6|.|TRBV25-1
ASSPRQNSPLH
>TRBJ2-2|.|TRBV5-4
ASRGTIDAGELF
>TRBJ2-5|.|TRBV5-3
ARSLDATSGGQTQY
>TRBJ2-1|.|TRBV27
ASSRTGTSGINEQF
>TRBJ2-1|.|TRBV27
ASSRMTDGNEQF
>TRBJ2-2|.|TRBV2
ASSRQQPGELF
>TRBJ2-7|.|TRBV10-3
AIRRGGGDSYEQY
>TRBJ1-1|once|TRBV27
ASSLYQGPMNTEAF
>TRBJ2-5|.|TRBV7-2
ASSLEGPGGEETQY
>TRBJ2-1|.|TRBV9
ASGTGTRGYEQF
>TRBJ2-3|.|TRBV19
ASTPGGTDTQY
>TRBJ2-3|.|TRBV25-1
ASSGIWADTQY
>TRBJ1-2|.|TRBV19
ASSTDGRTNYGYT